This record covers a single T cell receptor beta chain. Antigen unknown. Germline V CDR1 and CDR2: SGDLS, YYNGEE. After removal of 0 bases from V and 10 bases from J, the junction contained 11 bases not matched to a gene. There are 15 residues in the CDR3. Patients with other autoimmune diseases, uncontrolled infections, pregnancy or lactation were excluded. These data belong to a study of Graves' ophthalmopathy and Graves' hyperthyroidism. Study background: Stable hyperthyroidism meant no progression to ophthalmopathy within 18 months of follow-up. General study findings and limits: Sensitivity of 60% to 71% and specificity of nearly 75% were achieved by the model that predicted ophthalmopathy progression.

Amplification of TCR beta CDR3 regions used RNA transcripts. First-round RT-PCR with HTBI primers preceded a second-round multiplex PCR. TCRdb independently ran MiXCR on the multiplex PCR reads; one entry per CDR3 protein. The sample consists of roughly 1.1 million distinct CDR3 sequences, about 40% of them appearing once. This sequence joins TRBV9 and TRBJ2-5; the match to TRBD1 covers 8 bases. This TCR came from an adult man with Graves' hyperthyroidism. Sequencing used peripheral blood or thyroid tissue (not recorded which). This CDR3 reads CASSVVGQGAWGQYF. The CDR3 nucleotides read TGTGCCAGCAGCGTAGTAGGACAGGGCGCATGGGGCCAGTACTTC.